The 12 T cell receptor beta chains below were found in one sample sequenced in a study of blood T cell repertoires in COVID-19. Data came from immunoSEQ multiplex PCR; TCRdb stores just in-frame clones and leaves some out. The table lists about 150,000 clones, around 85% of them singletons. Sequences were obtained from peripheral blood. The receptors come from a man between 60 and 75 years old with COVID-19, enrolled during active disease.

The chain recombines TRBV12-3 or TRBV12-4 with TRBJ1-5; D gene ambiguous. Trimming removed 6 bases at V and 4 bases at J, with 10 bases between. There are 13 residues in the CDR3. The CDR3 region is CASRPSQNQPQHF. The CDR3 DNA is TGTGCCAGCAGGCCGAGTCAAAATCAGCCCCAGCATTTT.

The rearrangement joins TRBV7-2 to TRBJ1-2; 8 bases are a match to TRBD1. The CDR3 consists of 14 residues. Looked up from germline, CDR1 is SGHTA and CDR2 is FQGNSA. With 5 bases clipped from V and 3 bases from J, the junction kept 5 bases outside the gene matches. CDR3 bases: TGTGCCAGCAGCGCAGGACAGGGATACTATGGCTACACCTTC. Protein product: CASSAGQGYYGYTF. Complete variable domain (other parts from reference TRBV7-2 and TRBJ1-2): GAGVSQSPSNKVTEKGKDVELRCDPISGHTALYWYRQSLGQGLEFLIYFQGNSAPDKSGLPSDRFSAERTGGSVSTLTIQRTQQEDSAVYLCASSAGQGYYGYTFGSGTRLTVV.

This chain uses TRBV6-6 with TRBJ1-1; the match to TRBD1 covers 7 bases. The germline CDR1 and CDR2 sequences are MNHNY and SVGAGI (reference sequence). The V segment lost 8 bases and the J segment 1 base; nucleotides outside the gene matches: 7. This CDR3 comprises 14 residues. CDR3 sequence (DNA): TGTGCCAGCTCCGACAGGGCGGGGAACACTGAAGCTTTCTTT. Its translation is CASSDRAGNTEAFF.

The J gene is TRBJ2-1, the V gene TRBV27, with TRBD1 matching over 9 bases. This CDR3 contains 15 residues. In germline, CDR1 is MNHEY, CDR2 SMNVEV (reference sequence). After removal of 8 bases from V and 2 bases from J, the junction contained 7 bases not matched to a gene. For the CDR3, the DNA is TGTGCCAGCTACACCGGGACAGGGACCTACAATGAGCAGTTCTTC. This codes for CASYTGTGTYNEQFF.

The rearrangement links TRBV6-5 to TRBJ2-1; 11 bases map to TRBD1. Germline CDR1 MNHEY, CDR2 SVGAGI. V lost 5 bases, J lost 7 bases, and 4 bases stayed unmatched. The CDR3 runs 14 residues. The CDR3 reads CASSTGTGGNEQFF. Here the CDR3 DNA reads TGTGCCAGCAGTACCGGGACAGGGGGGAATGAGCAGTTCTTC.

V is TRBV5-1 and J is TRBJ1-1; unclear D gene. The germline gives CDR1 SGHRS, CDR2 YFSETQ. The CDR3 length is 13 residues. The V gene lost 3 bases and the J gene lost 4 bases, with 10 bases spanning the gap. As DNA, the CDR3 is TGCGCCAGCAGCTGGGAGTGGGCCACTGAAGCTTTCTTT. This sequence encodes CASSWEWATEAFF.

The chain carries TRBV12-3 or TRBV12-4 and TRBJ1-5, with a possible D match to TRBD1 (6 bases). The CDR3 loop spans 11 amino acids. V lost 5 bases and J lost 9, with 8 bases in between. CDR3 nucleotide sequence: TGTGCCAGCAGTGCACAGGGGCCCCAGCATTTT. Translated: CASSAQGPQHF.

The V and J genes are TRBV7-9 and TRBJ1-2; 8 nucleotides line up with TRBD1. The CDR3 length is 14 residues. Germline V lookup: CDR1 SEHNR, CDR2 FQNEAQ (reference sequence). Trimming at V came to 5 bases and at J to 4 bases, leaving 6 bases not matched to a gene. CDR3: CASSRTQGAYGYTF. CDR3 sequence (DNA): TGTGCCAGCAGCCGAACGCAGGGGGCCTATGGCTACACCTTC.

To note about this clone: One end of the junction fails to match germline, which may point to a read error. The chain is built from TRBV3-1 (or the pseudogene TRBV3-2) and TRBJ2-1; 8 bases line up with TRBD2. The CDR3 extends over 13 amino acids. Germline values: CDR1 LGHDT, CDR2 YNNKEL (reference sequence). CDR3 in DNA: TGTGCCAGCAGCCAAACTACGAGCGGGAGTTGGCTCTTC. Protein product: CASSQTTSGSWLF.

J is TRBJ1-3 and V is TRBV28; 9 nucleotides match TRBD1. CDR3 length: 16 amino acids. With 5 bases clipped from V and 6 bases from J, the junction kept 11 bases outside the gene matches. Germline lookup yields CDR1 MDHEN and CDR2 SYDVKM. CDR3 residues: CASSLQSGTGKNTIYF. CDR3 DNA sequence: TGTGCCAGCAGTCTCCAGAGTGGGACAGGGAAAAACACCATATATTTT.

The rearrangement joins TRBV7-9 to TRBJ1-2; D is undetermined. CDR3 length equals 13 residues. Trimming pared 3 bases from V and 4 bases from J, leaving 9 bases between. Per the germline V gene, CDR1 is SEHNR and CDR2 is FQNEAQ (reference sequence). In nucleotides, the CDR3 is TGTGCCAGCAGCTTTGGCGGCCTCTATGGCTACACCTTC. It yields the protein CASSFGGLYGYTF.

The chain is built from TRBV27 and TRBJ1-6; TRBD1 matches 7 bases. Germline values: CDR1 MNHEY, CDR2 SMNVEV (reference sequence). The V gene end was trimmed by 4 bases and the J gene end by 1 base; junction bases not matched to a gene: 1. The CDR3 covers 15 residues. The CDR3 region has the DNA TGTGCCAGCAGTTCGACAGGGTCCTATAATTCACCCCTCCACTTT. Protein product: CASSSTGSYNSPLHF.